This section outlines one T cell receptor (beta chain) sequence together with its context. Its antigen specificity is not known. No quality values exist for individual bases; no much larger clone is one base distant. This specimen belongs to a study of regulatory T cells in long-lasting Graves disease (dated by TCRdb to the early 2020s). Background for the entire study: Newly diagnosed Graves' disease patients had taken antithyroid drugs for less than 3 months. Patients with persistent Graves' disease were compared with patients with newly diagnosed Graves' disease using TCR sequencing and RNA sequencing of peripheral blood. The study was registered as a clinical trial and conducted in China. TCR sequencing covered roughly 13 persistent and about 20 newly diagnosed Graves' disease patients, about 35 samples in total.

The library was made by multiplex PCR. Instrument on record: Illumina HiSeq 4000. To build TCR beta libraries, CDR3 regions were amplified by Arm-PCR using iRepertoire HTBI primers. Before sequencing, the PCR products underwent gel purification. The authors processed their data as follows. Across samples, 60 to 75 TRBV and 13 to 15 TRBJ segments were identified and used for gene usage analysis of CDR3 amino acid clonotypes. COPE and FqMerger were used to merge filtered high-quality paired reads into contigs. BLAST was used to align contigs to the IMGT TRBV, TRBD and TRBJ reference genes, and CDR3 was defined following IMGT. Any clonotype with a frequency above 0.1% was classified as a highly expanded clone. Shannon entropy was used to measure repertoire diversity, and the Gini coefficient was used to measure V-J evenness. Clonotypes shared by more than one individual were considered public. TCRdb passed the public sequencing reads through fastp at Q25 and MiXCR, retaining productive beta sequences. Identical CDR3 proteins give one entry, which carries the most common genes and DNA. The authors' filters were not applied to this entry. The sample records about 430,000 distinct CDR3 sequences, approximately 15% of which are singletons. Roughly 8% of the sample comes from the top ten.

Results the study describes overall, beyond this receptor: A larger number of public clonotypes was shared among persistent patients (approximately 3,000) than among newly diagnosed patients (around 970). Preferential use of TRBV28, TRBJ1-2 and TRBJ2-5 was observed in persistent disease, whereas TRBV20-1 and TRBJ2-1 were favored in newly diagnosed disease. Compared with newly diagnosed patients, patients with persistent Graves' disease had lower TCR Shannon entropy and fewer highly expanded clones, which suggests clonal expansion. Sequencing and analysis were limited to the TCR beta chain. The authors acknowledged the small sample size as a limitation that may reduce accuracy. Peripheral blood alone was examined, since thyroid tissue, which constituted the primary lesion, could not be accessed.

Explained via the paper, the time point label denotes: newly diagnosed GD, antithyroid drugs for less than 3 months. RNA was extracted from PBMCs in TRIzol for both TCR sequencing and RNA sequencing. The diagnosis of Graves' disease was made according to American Thyroid Association guidelines. The patients came from an endocrinology department in Xi'an, China. From each patient, approximately 9 milliliters of peripheral blood was collected into an EDTA anticoagulant tube. PBMCs were isolated by Ficoll Paque Plus density gradient separation without further T cell sorting. An Agilent 2100 Bioanalyzer and agarose gel were used to check RNA quality, while a NanoDrop 2000 measured RNA concentration. Clipping removes 7 bases from V and 12 bases from J, with 10 as the unmatched junction base count. Inclusive of the bounding cysteine and phenylalanine, the CDR3 is 14 residues long. Only the CDR3 part of the read is kept: 42 bases, read in frame from the first base. The germline V gene specifies MDHEN as CDR1 and SYDVKM as CDR2.

This same sample was also part of a study on T cells in Graves' hyperthyroidism and ophthalmopathy. As the second publication notes: Stable Graves' hyperthyroidism was defined as no progression to ophthalmopathy during 18 months of follow-up. Hyperthyroidism patients were newly diagnosed, had a disease duration of under 2 months, and were aged 18 to 65 years. The study excluded patients with uncontrolled infections, other autoimmune diseases, pregnancy or lactation. Diagnoses were based on clinical symptoms, serum thyroxine and TRAb, thyroid ultrasound and orbital computed tomography. For the first round of RT-PCR on the TCR CDR3, the HTBI primer set was used together with the Qiagen OneStep RT-PCR kit. Most expanded thyroid clonotypes (frequency above 0.001) were also found in blood, which suggests that blood repertoires may mirror thyroid immune responses. Ophthalmopathy was separated from stable hyperthyroidism by a 13 V-J signature model, with just over 85% sensitivity and approximately 81% specificity obtained in cross-validation and 80%/75% obtained in testing. In validation, progression to ophthalmopathy was predicted by the model with 70% to 71% sensitivity and approximately 78% specificity, a median of about 6 months before onset. A discovery cohort of about a hundred patients, approximately 45 with Graves' ophthalmopathy and 57 with stable Graves' hyperthyroidism, was used to find distinguishing TCR V-J signatures. Prospective prediction of ophthalmopathy was tested in an independent validation cohort of some 20 hyperthyroidism patients and around 16 patients who later progressed to ophthalmopathy. For training and testing, the 80 to 100 patients in the discovery cohort were randomly divided in a 7:3 ratio. The study also compared thyroid tissue and blood T-cell repertoires from about six Graves' hyperthyroidism patients. After sampling, hyperthyroidism patients received methimazole starting at 30 mg daily, and ophthalmopathy patients received high-dose intravenous methylprednisolone. Libraries were constructed in a second round of multiplex PCR, after which size selection and purification were carried out. Libraries were sequenced paired-end with 100 bp reads on an Illumina HiSeq2000. SOAPnuke was used to process the raw data, with reads discarded if the reads contained adapters or uncalled bases, had a mean Phred below 15, or lacked an exact constant-primer or identifier match. COPE v1.2.5 was used to merge high-quality paired reads, and clonotypes were defined as unique nucleotide sequences. Clonotypes were aligned to IMGT TRBV, TRBD and TRBJ reference segments using MiTCR v1.1. The analysis was restricted to V-J combinations with a frequency above 0.0001, which together covered just over 98% of the repertoires. The TCS score was defined as the ratio of F50 (clonal expansion) to E x V (chaos), calculated using BLOSUM62-based TCRdist between CDR3 peptides within each V-J. Welch's t-statistics and random forest reduced roughly 540 V-J features to around 14, which were used in a naive Bayes classifier (R e1071). No statistical method was used to set the sample size in advance, and investigators knew the group allocation. The paper reports TCR Vbeta CDR3 sequencing of about 140 peripheral blood samples: 40 or so ophthalmopathy, under 80 hyperthyroidism and some 17 progressor patients.

This receptor was obtained from a woman in her thirties or forties with Graves disease. Donor details come from another sample of the same person, matched by shared clones. The material sequenced was peripheral blood mononuclear cells (PBMCs), taken at new diagnosis, from a patient treated with antithyroid drugs. Here the chain combines TRBV28 and TRBJ2-1, and TRBD1 aligns with 12 junction nucleotides. The DNA sequence is TGTGCCAGCACCAATCCCGGGACAGGGGGCGGGCAGTTCTTC. Its protein is CASTNPGTGGGQFF.